Shown below are 4 T cell receptor beta chains from a single sample sequenced in a study of post-analysis software for immune sequencing data. Unique molecular identifiers tagged the TCR beta cDNA libraries. TCRdb reprocessed the PCR reads via MiXCR and lists one record per CDR3 protein. The repertoire includes over 150,000 distinct CDR3 sequences, around 28% of them detected once, and about 1.6% sits in the top ten. No antigens are known for them. Study observations and caveats: Among four or five TRBV segments more frequent in patients than controls were TRBV5-6, TRBV5-1 and TRBV20-1.

The sequenced sample was blood. These TCRs come from a girl between 5 and 17 years old with multiple sclerosis.

This chain links TRBV7-9 with TRBJ1-5, with a tentative D call TRBD1 (5 bases). The V end was cut by 1 base, the J end by 6 bases, with 19 bases between. The length of the CDR3 is 17 residues. The germline gives CDR1 SEHNR, CDR2 FQNEAQ (reference sequence). CDR3 region: CASSLETGPLGTQPQHF. DNA of the CDR3: TGTGCCAGCAGCTTAGAGACGGGGCCCTTAGGGACTCAGCCCCAGCATTTT.

The sample holds a few counts of this clonotype. The J gene is TRBJ2-7, the V gene TRBV6-6, with 7 nucleotides matching TRBD2. V shed 0 bases, J shed 0 bases, and the junction held 5 bases outside the gene matches. Germline V gives CDR1 MNHNY, CDR2 SVGAGI (reference sequence). This CDR3 has 16 residues. CDR3 residues: CASSYSTRDYSYEQYF. The CDR3, as DNA: TGTGCCAGCAGTTACTCGACCCGGGACTACTCCTACGAGCAGTACTTC.

The table lists this clonotype with a few counts. The CDR3 is CASETGTGSSYEQYF. Written as DNA, the CDR3 is TGTGCCAGTGAGACTGGGACAGGGTCTTCCTACGAGCAGTACTTC. This sequence joins TRBV5-5 and TRBJ2-7; 9 bases map to TRBD1. With V trimmed by 8 bases and J by 1 base, 10 bases remained unmatched. Germline loops: CDR1 SGHKS, CDR2 YYEKEE (reference sequence). The CDR3 has 15 amino acids. The entire variable domain, with the rest obtained from reference TRBV5-5 and TRBJ2-7, is as follows: DAGVTQSPTHLIKTRGQQVTLRCSPISGHKSVSWYQQVLGQGPQFIFQYYEKEERGRGNFPDRFSARQFPNYSSELNVNALLLGDSALYLCASETGTGSSYEQYFGPGTRLTVT.

This clonotype was observed a few times. J is TRBJ1-1 and V is TRBV12-3 or TRBV12-4, with D tentatively TRBD1 (5 bases). The CDR3 runs 16 residues. Trimming removed 5 bases at V and 1 base at J, with 17 bases between. In nucleotides, the CDR3 is TGTGCCAGCAGTCTCTCGACAGCCGGGGGGAACACTGAAGCTTTCTTT. This sequence encodes CASSLSTAGGNTEAFF.